This is a list of T cell receptor beta chains from one sample in a study of identical twins. TCRdb re-analysed the 5' RACE reads in MiXCR, keeping a single row per CDR3 protein. The repertoire holds 350,000 to 600,000 distinct CDR3 sequences, with 13% to 15% as singletons. These data were also reused for a study on yellow fever vaccine responses in identical twins.

Material for sequencing was CD4+ T cells sorted from blood. The receptor source for this set is a woman younger than 30 in good health. Each CDR3 is given with its conserved first and last residue. Some rows have no size entry. The others give once, few or many, or a class for an expanded clone.

TRBJ2-7 few TRBV10-3 CAISGRGRVDEQYF
TRBJ2-1 many TRBV12-3/TRBV12-4 CASSPIGGKGSSHEQFF
TRBJ1-3 many TRBV29-1 CSVDGISGNTIYF
TRBJ1-2 many TRBV6-1 CASSKNRGKRDGYTF
TRBJ2-7 few TRBV6-1 CASSEHDGGYEQYF
TRBJ2-1 . TRBV6-5 CASSSYGQTDNEQFF
TRBJ1-2 . TRBV4-1 CASSQDEGRVGYGYTF
TRBJ2-6 few TRBV4-1 CASSRQGVGGNSGANVLTF
TRBJ2-7 few TRBV10-3 CAISRQSYEQYF
TRBJ2-4 . TRBV7-2 CASSPEGGLAKNIQYF
TRBJ2-3 few TRBV12-3/TRBV12-4 CASCRPTDTQYF
TRBJ2-1 few TRBV19 CASSARADGSNEQFF
TRBJ2-5 . TRBV5-5 CASSLALGAEETQYF
TRBJ1-4 many TRBV10-3 CAISEVQGAGEKLFF
TRBJ2-2 few TRBV11-3 CASSVTGAFNTGELFF
TRBJ2-3 many TRBV12-3/TRBV12-4 CASSFGGGRSDTQYF